A single sample gave rise to the 18 T cell receptor beta chains below, sequenced in a study of T cell responses to AZD1222 COVID-19 vaccine. The method was immunoSEQ multiplex PCR; TCRdb's version includes in-frame clones alone and lacks a portion of them. Of 90,000 or so clones listed, 80% to 90% were seen once; the top ten hold roughly 16%. The sample consisted of peripheral blood, taken on day 0 of AZD1222 vaccination. All receptors derive from an adult in good health.

The rearrangement uses TRBV12-3 or TRBV12-4 and TRBJ2-5; D is unclear. This CDR3 spans 13 amino acids. With 3 bases removed from V and 2 bases from J, the gap between germline ends came to 7 bases. DNA for the CDR3: TGTGCCAGCAGTTTGAATCAGCAAGAGACCCAGTACTTC. It specifies CASSLNQQETQYF.

J is TRBJ1-1 and V is TRBV19; no reliable D call. The V gene lost 1 base and the J gene lost 10 bases, with 13 bases spanning the gap. Per the germline V gene, CDR1 is LNHDA and CDR2 is SQIVND (reference sequence). This CDR3 region has 13 residues. CDR3 nucleotides: TGTGCCAGTAGTATAGCAAGAGAAAATGGAGCTTTCTTT. Translated, it gives CASSIARENGAFF. The variable domain in full, completed from reference TRBV19 and TRBJ1-1, reads DGGITQSPKYLFRKEGQNVTLSCEQNLNHDAMYWYRQDPGQGLRLIYYSQIVNDFQKGDIAEGYSVSREKKESFPLTVTSAQKNPTAFYLCASSIARENGAFFGQGTRLTVV.

The chain combines TRBV2 with TRBJ2-1, with unresolved D. The CDR3 contains 15 residues. Germline lookup yields CDR1 SNHLY and CDR2 FYNNEI. V lost 3 bases, J lost 0 bases, and 9 bases lay in between. The DNA for the CDR3 is TGTGCCAGCAGTGATGGCAGGCCCTCCTACAATGAGCAGTTCTTC. It encodes CASSDGRPSYNEQFF. Supplemented by reference TRBV2 and TRBJ2-1, the full variable domain reads EPEVTQTPSHQVTQMGQEVILRCVPISNHLYFYWYRQILGQKVEFLVSFYNNEISEKSEIFDDQFSVERPDGSNFTLKIRSTKLEDSAMYFCASSDGRPSYNEQFFGPGTRLTVL.

The rearrangement uses TRBV6-5 and TRBJ1-2, with unresolved D. V dropped 4 bases and J dropped 3 bases, with 18 bases sitting between them. This CDR3 has 16 amino acids. The germline gives CDR1 MNHEY, CDR2 SVGAGI. The CDR3 sequence is CASSSLLPDVYYGYTF. CDR3 DNA sequence: TGTGCCAGCAGTTCTCTATTACCGGACGTTTACTATGGCTACACCTTC.

The chain is built from TRBV7-9 and TRBJ2-3; D unclear. The CDR3 spans 16 residues. Germline CDR1 reads SEHNR; CDR2 reads FQNEAQ (reference sequence). Trimming cost V 7 bases and J 2 bases, with 19 bases left between them. The CDR3 loop reads CASTPPLLTDTDTQYF. The CDR3 region has the DNA TGTGCCAGCACCCCCCCCCTACTTACAGACACAGATACGCAGTATTTT.

The V and J genes are TRBV30 and TRBJ2-1; no clear D. The CDR3 runs to 14 residues. The germline gives CDR1 GTSNPN, CDR2 SVGIG (reference sequence). The V gene lost 3 bases and the J gene lost 0 bases, with 9 bases spanning the gap. The CDR3 protein is CAWSTTSSYNEQFF. CDR3 in DNA: TGTGCCTGGAGCACTACGAGCTCCTACAATGAGCAGTTCTTC. Full variable domain (missing parts from reference TRBV30 and TRBJ2-1): SQTIHQWPATLVQPVGSPLSLECTVEGTSNPNLYWYRQAAGRGLQLLFYSVGIGQISSEVPQNLSASRPQDRQFILSSKKLLLSDSGFYLCAWSTTSSYNEQFFGPGTRLTVL.

J is TRBJ1-5 and V is TRBV5-1; D may be TRBD1 (5 bases). The CDR3 consists of 16 residues. The V end lost 4 bases, the J end lost 3 bases, and 17 bases lay between the germline ends. Looked up from germline, CDR1 is SGHRS and CDR2 is YFSETQ. The CDR3 loop is CASSLGEGAFNQPQHF. In DNA form, the CDR3 reads TGCGCCAGCAGCCTTGGTGAAGGGGCTTTCAATCAGCCCCAGCATTTT.

The genes are TRBV2 and TRBJ2-5, with 8 bases that match TRBD1. Germline lookup yields CDR1 SNHLY and CDR2 FYNNEI. The trim removed 5 bases at V and 2 bases at J, leaving 7 bases unmatched. The CDR3 contains 15 residues. The CDR3 coding sequence is TGTGCCAGCAGTCCTGGACAGGGCAAACAAGAGACCCAGTACTTC. Translating it yields CASSPGQGKQETQYF.

This chain uses TRBV19 with TRBJ2-1, with 7 bases lining up with TRBD2. The germline CDR1 and CDR2 sequences are LNHDA and SQIVND (reference sequence). The CDR3 length is 14 residues. The ends lost 1 base at V and 5 bases at J; junction bases unmatched: 2. The CDR3: CASSIGTSNNEQFF. CDR3 coding DNA: TGTGCCAGTAGTATAGGGACTAGTAACAATGAGCAGTTCTTC.

The V call is TRBV3-1 (or the pseudogene TRBV3-2), the J call TRBJ2-2, with TRBD2 identical over 7 bases. The trim removed 0 bases at V and 7 bases at J, leaving 5 bases unmatched. The CDR3 is 15 residues long. CDR1 is LGHDT, CDR2 YNNKEL, per germline (reference sequence). CDR3 bases: TGTGCCAGCAGCCAAGATTGGGGGGGAAGCGGGGAGCTGTTTTTT. This sequence encodes CASSQDWGGSGELFF.

The J gene is TRBJ1-4, the V gene TRBV6-2 or TRBV6-3; possible D gene TRBD1, 6 bases. The CDR3 loop spans 16 amino acids. The V gene lost 5 bases and the J gene lost 5 bases, with 18 bases spanning the gap. Germline V gene lookup returns CDR1 MNHEY and CDR2 SVGEGT. The CDR3 loop reads CASSDKEGGLNEKLFF. Here the CDR3 DNA reads TGTGCCAGCAGTGACAAGGAAGGGGGTCTAAATGAAAAACTGTTTTTT.

The chain combines TRBV5-1 with TRBJ1-2; 8 positions match TRBD1. This CDR3 is 14 amino acids long. CDR1 is SGHRS and CDR2 is YFSETQ in the germline V gene. Trimming cost V 4 bases and J 4 bases; bases outside gene matches: 6. This chain's CDR3 is CASSAGQGGYGYTF. The CDR3 bases are TGCGCCAGCAGCGCTGGACAGGGCGGCTATGGCTACACCTTC.

CDR3 DNA sequence: TGTGCCAGCAGTTCTAGTGGCTCGATAGTCGTAAACACCATATATTTT. Translation gives CASSSSGSIVVNTIYF. This sequence joins TRBV28 and TRBJ1-3; D call uncertain. Germline CDR1 reads MDHEN; CDR2 reads SYDVKM. The V end was cut by 4 bases, the J end by 6 bases, with 19 bases between. This CDR3 is built from 16 residues.

This sequence joins TRBV12-3 or TRBV12-4 and TRBJ1-2; possible D gene TRBD1, 6 bases. CDR3 size: 12 residues. The germline V and J ends were trimmed by 6 bases and 7 bases, with 12 bases remaining between them. CDR3 DNA: TGTGCCAGCAGCCGGAGGGGGTTTGGCTACACCTTC. It translates to CASSRRGFGYTF.

This chain links TRBV6-5 with TRBJ2-2; 10 nucleotides line up with TRBD2. Trimming took 6 bases from V and 7 from J; bases not matched to a gene: 8. CDR1 and CDR2 from the germline V gene are MNHEY and SVGAGI. This CDR3 has 15 amino acids. CDR3 in amino acids: CASSTTSGKIGELFF. In DNA, the CDR3 is TGTGCCAGCAGCACAACTAGCGGGAAGATCGGGGAGCTGTTTTTT.

The genes are TRBV4-2 and TRBJ2-1; D may be TRBD2 (5 bases). This CDR3 has 16 residues. Trimming stripped 0 bases from V and 3 bases from J, with 12 bases between. Per germline, CDR1 LGHNA and CDR2 YNFKEQ. The CDR3 loop reads CASSQDWSGNYNEQFF. DNA for the CDR3: TGTGCCAGCAGCCAAGATTGGAGCGGAAACTACAATGAGCAGTTCTTC.

The rearrangement links TRBV19 to TRBJ2-3, with 14 bases lining up with TRBD2. Germline V lookup: CDR1 LNHDA, CDR2 SQIVND (reference sequence). The J segment lost 2 bases and the V segment lost 5 bases, leaving 6 bases of the junction unmatched. There are 17 residues in the CDR3. The CDR3 protein is CASSPGLAGAFTDTQYF. CDR3 nucleotides: TGTGCCAGTAGTCCGGGACTAGCGGGGGCCTTCACAGATACGCAGTATTTT.

The V call is TRBV7-2, the J call TRBJ1-2; 7 bases map to TRBD1. Germline-derived CDR1 and CDR2 are SGHTA and FQGNSA. V was pared by 5 bases and J by 5 bases, with 5 bases of the junction left unmatched. CDR3 length equals 13 residues. CDR3 nucleotides: TGTGCCAGCAGCCCCGACAGGGCATATGGCTACACCTTC. Its translation is CASSPDRAYGYTF. The variable domain in full, completed from reference TRBV7-2 and TRBJ1-2, reads GAGVSQSPSNKVTEKGKDVELRCDPISGHTALYWYRQSLGQGLEFLIYFQGNSAPDKSGLPSDRFSAERTGGSVSTLTIQRTQQEDSAVYLCASSPDRAYGYTFGSGTRLTVV.